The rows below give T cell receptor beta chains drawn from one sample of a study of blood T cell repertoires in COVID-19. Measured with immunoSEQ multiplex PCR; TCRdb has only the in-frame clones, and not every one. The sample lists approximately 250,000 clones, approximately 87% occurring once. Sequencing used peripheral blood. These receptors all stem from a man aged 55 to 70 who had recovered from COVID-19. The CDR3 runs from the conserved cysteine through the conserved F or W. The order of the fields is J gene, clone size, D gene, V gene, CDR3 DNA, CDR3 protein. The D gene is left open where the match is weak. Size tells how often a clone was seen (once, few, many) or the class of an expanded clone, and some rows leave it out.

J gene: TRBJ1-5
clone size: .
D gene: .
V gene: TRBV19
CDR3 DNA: TGTGCCAGTAGGGGGGGAGGGCAGCCCCAGCATTTT
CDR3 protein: CASRGGGQPQHF

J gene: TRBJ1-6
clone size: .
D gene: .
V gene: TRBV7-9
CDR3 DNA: TGTGCCAGCAGCGAAGGGGTCGGGAGAGAATATAATTCACCCCTCCACTTT
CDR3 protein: CASSEGVGREYNSPLHF

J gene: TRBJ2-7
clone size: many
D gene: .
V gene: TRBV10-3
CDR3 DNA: TGTGCCATCACCACTGATTTCTCCTACGAGCAGTACTTC
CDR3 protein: CAITTDFSYEQYF

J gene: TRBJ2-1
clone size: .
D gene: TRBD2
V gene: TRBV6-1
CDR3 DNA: TGTGCCAGCAGTGAAGAGGGGACTAGAACGTACAATGAGCAGTTCTTC
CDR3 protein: CASSEEGTRTYNEQFF

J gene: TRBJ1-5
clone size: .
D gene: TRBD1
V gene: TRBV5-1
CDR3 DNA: TGCGCCAGCAGCCGGGGTAATGGACAGGCGGGCAATCAGCCCCAGCATTTT
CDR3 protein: CASSRGNGQAGNQPQHF

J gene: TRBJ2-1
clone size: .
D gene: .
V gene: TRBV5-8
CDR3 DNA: TGTGCCAGCAGCCTGACCGGGGTCCCGTTCTTC
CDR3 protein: CASSLTGVPFF

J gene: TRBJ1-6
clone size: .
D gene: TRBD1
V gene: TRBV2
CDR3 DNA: TGTGCCAGCAGGGGACAGGGGGTGCGTTCACCCCTCCACTTT
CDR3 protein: CASRGQGVRSPLHF

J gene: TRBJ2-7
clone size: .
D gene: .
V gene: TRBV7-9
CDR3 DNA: TGTGCCAGCAGCTTCAGGGTCGAGCAGTACTTC
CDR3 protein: CASSFRVEQYF

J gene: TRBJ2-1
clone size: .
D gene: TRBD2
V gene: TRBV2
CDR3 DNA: TGTGCCAGCAGTGTTTTCGGGAGGTCGGGCAGGAATGAGCAGTTCTTC
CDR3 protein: CASSVFGRSGRNEQFF

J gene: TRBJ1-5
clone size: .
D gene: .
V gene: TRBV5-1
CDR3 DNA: TGCGCCAGCAGCTCCACCCCGGGGAGCAATCAGCCCCAGCATTTT
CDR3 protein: CASSSTPGSNQPQHF

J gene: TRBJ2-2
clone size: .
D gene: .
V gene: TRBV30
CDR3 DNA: TGTGCCTGGAGTGTCCGGCGGGACACCGGGGAGCTGTTTTTT
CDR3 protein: CAWSVRRDTGELFF

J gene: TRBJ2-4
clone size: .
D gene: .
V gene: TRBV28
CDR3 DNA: TGTGCCAGCAGATCGACAGGACTAGCCAAAAACATTCAGTACTTC
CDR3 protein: CASRSTGLAKNIQYF

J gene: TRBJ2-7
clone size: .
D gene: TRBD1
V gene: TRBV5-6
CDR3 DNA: TGTGCCAGCAGCCCAAGACAGGGTCTCAAGCAGTACTTC
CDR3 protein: CASSPRQGLKQYF

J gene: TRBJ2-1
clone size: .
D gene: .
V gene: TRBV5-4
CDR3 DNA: TGTGCCAGCAGTTCAGCCTACAATGAGCAGTTCTTC
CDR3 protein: CASSSAYNEQFF

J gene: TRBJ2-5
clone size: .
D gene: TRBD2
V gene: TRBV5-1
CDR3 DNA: TGCGCCAGCAGCTCTTATACATGGACTAGCGGGAGTGGGGTGGAGACCCAGTACTTC
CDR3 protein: CASSSYTWTSGSGVETQYF

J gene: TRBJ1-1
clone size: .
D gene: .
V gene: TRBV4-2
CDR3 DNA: TGTGCCAGCAGCCGAAGCGAGGTGAACACTGAAGCTTTCTTT
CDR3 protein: CASSRSEVNTEAFF

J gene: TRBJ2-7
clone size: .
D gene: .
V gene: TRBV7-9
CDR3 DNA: TGTGCCAGCAGCTTGGAACGGGAGAGGAGCGAGCAGTACTTC
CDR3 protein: CASSLERERSEQYF

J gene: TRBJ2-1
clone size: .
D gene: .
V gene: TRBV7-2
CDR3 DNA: TGTGCCAGCAGCTTGGCGGGGGCGTACAATGAGCAGTTCTTC
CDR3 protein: CASSLAGAYNEQFF

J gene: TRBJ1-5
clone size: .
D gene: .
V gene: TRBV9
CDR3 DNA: TGTGCCAGCAGCCTCGACGGCAGGGTGAATCAGCCCCAGCATTTT
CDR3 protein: CASSLDGRVNQPQHF

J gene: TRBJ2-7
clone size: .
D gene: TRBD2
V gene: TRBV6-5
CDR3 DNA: TGTGCCAGCAGGCGACTAGCGGGGGACAACTACGAGCAGTACTTC
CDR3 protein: CASRRLAGDNYEQYF

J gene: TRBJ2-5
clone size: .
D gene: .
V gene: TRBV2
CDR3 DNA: TGTGCCAGCAGTTTGAAGCGGGAGACCCAGTACTTC
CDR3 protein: CASSLKRETQYF

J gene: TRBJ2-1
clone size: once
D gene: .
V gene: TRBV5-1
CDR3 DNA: TGCGCCAGCAGCCCGTATTCAGAGCGTGATGAGCAGTTCTTC
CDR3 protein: CASSPYSERDEQFF

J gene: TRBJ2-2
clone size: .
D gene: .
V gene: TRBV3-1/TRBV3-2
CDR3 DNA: TGTGCCAGCAGCCAAGGCACTGATGGGGAGCTGTTTTTT
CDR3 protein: CASSQGTDGELFF

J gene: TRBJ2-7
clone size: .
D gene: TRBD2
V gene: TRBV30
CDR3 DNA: TGTGCCTGGAGTGGACTAGCGGGAAGGGAGCAGTACTTC
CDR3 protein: CAWSGLAGREQYF

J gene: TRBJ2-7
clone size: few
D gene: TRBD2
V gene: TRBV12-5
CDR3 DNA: TGTGCTAGTGCCTTAGCGGGAGGCCCCTACGAGCAGTACTTC
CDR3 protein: CASALAGGPYEQYF

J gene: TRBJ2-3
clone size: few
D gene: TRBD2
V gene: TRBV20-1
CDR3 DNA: TGCAGTGCTAGTATGGCTAGCGGGGAAACATTGGGGAATACGCAGTATTTT
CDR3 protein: CSASMASGETLGNTQYF

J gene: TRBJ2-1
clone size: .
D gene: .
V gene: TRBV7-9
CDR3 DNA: TGTGCCAGCAGCCCGAAAGGGGTCGATGAGCAGTTCTTC
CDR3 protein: CASSPKGVDEQFF

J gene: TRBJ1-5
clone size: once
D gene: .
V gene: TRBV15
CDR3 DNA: TGTGCCACCAGCAGAGATGGGTGGGGCGGCCAGCCCCAGCATTTT
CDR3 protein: CATSRDGWGGQPQHF

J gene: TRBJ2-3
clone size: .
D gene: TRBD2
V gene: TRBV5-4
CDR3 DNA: TGTGCCAGCAGCCCTACACCGGGACTAGCGGGGGTAAGCACAGATACGCAGTATTTT
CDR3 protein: CASSPTPGLAGVSTDTQYF

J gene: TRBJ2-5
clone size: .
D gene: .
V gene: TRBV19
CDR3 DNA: TGTGCCAGTAGGAAACAGGGAGGGGGAGAGACCCAGTACTTC
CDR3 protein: CASRKQGGGETQYF

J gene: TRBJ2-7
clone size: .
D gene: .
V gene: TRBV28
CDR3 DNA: TGTGCCAGCACCCCGGAGCTGGGCGAGCAGTACTTC
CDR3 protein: CASTPELGEQYF

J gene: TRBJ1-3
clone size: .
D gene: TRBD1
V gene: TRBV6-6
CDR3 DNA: TGTGCCAGCAGTTTCGACAGGGGTTATGCTGGAAACACCATATATTTT
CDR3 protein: CASSFDRGYAGNTIYF